This T cell receptor beta chain was observed in a study of blood T cell repertoires in COVID-19. Germline CDR1 reads SGHNT; CDR2 reads YENEEA. This CDR3 is built from 14 residues. V was shortened by 0 bases and J by 12 bases, with 15 bases between the two germline ends. Assay used: immunoSEQ multiplex PCR; TCRdb lists only in-frame clones, some missing. The sample records about 89,000 clones, 86% being singletons. The specimen was peripheral blood. This TCR derives from a man aged 80 or over with active or convalescent COVID-19. The V call is TRBV11-3, the J call TRBJ2-1; D possibly corresponds to TRBD2 (6 bases). Written as DNA, the CDR3 is TGTGCCAGCAGCTTAGATGGGACTGAATCTGGGCAGTTCTTC. Translated: CASSLDGTESGQFF.